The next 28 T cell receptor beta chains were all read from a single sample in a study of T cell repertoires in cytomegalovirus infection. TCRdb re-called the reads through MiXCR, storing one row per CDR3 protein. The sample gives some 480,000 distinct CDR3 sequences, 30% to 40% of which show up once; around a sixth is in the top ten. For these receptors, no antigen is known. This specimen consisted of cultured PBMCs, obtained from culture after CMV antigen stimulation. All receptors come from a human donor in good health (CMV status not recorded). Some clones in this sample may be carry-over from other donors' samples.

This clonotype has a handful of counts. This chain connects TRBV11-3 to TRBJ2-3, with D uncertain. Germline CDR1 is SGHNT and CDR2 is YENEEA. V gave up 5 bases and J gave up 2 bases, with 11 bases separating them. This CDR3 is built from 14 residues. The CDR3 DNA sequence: TGTGCCAGCAGCCCCGGACCACCCACAGATACGCAGTATTTT. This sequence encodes CASSPGPPTDTQYF.

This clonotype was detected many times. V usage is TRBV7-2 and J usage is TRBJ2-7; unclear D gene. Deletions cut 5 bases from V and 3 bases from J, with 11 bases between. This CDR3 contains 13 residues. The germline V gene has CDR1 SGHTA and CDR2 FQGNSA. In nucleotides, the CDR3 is TGTGCCAGCAGCGAAGGGTGGGGCTACGAGCAGTACGTC. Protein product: CASSEGWGYEQYV.

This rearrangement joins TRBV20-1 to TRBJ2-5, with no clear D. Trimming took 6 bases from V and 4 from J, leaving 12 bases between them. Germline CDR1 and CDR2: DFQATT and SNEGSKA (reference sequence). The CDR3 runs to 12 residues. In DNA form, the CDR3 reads TGCAGTGCCCTTAGACCCGGAGAGACCCAGTACTTC. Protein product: CSALRPGETQYF.

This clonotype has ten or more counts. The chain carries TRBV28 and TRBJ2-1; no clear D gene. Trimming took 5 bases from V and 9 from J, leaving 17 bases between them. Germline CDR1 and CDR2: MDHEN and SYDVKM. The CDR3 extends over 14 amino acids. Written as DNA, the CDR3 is TGTGCCAGCAGTCGGGCTGGAAGGGTAGCTGAGCAGTTCTTC. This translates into CASSRAGRVAEQFF. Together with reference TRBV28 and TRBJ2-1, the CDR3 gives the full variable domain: DVKVTQSSRYLVKRTGEKVFLECVQDMDHENMFWYRQDPGLGLRLIYFSYDVKMKEKGDIPEGYSVSREKKERFSLILESASTNQTSMYLCASSRAGRVAEQFFGPGTRLTVL.

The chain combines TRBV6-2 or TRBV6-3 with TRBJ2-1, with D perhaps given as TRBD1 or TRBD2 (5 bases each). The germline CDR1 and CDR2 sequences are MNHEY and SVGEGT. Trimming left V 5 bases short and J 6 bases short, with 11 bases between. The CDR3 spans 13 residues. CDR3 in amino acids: CASSLGTPNEQFF. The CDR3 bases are TGTGCCAGCAGTCTCGGGACCCCCAATGAGCAGTTCTTC.

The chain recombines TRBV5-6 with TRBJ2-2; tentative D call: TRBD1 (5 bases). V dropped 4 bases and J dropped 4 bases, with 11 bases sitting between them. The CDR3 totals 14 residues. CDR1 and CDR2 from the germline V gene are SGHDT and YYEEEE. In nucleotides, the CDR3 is TGTGCCAGCAGCCAGTTTACAGGCACCGGGGAGCTGTTTTTT. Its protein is CASSQFTGTGELFF.

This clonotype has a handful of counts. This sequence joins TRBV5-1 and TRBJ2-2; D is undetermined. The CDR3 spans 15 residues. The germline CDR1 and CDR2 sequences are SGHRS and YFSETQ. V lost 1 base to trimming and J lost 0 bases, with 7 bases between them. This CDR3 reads CASSLHRTNTGELFF. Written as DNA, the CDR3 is TGCGCCAGCAGCTTGCACAGAACGAACACCGGGGAGCTGTTTTTT.

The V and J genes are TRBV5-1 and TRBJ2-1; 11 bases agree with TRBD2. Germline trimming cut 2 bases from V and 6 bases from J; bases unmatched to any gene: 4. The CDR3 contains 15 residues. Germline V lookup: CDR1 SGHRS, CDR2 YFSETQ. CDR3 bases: TGCGCCAGCAGCTTTCTAGCGGGAGGTATCAATGAGCAGTTCTTC. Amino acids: CASSFLAGGINEQFF.

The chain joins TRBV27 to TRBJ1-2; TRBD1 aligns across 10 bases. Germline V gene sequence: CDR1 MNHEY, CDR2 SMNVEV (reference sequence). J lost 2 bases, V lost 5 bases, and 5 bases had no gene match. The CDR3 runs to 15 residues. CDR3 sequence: CASSPPGQGNYGYTF. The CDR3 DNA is TGTGCCAGCAGTCCTCCGGGACAGGGGAACTATGGCTACACCTTC.

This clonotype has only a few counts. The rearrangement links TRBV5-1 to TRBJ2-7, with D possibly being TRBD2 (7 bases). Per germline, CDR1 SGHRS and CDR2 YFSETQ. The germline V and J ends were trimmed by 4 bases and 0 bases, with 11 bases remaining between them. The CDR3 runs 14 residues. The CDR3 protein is CASSRGASSYEQYF. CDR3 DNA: TGCGCCAGCAGCCGGGGGGCCAGCTCCTACGAGCAGTACTTC.

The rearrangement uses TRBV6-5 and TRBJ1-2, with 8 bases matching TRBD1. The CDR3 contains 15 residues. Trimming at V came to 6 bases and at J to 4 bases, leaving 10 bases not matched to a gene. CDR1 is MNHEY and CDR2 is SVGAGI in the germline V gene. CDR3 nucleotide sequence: TGTGCCAGCAGCAGCCAAGGACAGGGAAGCTATGGCTACACCTTC. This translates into CASSSQGQGSYGYTF.

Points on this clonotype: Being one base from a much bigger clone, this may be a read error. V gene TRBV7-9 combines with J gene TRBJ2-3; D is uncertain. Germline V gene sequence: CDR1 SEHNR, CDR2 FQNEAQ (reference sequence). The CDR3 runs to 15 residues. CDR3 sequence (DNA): TGTGCCAGCAGCTTAGAGGCCAGGCCTACAGATATGCAGTATTTT. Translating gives CASSLEARPTDMQYF.

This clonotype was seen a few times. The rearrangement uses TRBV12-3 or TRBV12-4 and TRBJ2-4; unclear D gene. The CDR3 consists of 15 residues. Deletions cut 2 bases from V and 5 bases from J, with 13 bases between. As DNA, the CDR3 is TGTGCCAGCAGTTTATGGGCAGATCTCCAAAACATTCAGTACTTC. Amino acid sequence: CASSLWADLQNIQYF.

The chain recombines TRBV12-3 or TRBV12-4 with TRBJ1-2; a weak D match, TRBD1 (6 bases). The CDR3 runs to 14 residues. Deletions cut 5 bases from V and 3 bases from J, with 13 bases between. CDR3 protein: CASSPTDSYYGYTF. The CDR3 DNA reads TGTGCCAGCAGTCCAACGGACAGTTACTATGGCTACACCTTC.

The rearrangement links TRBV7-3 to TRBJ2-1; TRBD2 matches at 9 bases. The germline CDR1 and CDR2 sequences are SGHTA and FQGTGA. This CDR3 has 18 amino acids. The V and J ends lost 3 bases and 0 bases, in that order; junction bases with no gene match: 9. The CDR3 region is CASSFGSGGVSSYNEQFF. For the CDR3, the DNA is TGTGCCAGCAGCTTTGGTAGCGGGGGCGTAAGCTCCTACAATGAGCAGTTCTTC.

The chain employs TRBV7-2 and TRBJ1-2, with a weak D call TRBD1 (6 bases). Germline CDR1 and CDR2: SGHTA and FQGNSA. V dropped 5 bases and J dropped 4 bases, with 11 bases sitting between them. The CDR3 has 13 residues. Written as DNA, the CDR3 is TGTGCCAGCAGCCAAACAGGGTCCTATGGCTACACCTTC. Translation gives CASSQTGSYGYTF.

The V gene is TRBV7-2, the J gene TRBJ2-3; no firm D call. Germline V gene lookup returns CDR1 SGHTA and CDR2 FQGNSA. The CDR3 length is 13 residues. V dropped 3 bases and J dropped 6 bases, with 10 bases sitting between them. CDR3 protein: CASSFSWADTQYF. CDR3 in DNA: TGTGCCAGCAGCTTTAGTTGGGCGGATACGCAGTATTTT.

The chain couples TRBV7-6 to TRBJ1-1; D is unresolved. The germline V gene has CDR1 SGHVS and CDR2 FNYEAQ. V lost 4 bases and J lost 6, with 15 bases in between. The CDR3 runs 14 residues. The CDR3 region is CASSSLKGYPEAFF. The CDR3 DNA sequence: TGTGCCAGCAGCTCCCTAAAGGGATATCCTGAAGCTTTCTTT.

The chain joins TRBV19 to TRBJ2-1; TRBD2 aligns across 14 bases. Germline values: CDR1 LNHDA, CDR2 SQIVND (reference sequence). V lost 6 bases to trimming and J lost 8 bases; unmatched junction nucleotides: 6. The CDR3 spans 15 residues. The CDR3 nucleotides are TGTGCCAGTAGCGCCGGGACTAGCGGGAGAGATGAGCAGTTCTTC. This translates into CASSAGTSGRDEQFF.

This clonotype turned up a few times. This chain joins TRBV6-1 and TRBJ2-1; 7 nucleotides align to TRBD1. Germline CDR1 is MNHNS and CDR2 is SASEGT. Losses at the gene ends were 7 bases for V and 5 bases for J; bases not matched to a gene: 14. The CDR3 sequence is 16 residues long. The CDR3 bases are TGTGCCAGCAAAATTGACGGGACAGACTACGACAATGAGCAGTTCTTC. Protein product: CASKIDGTDYDNEQFF.

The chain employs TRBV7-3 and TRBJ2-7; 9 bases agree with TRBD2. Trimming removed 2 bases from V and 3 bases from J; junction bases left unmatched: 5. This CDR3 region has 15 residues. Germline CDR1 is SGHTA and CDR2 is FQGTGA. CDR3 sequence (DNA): TGTGCCAGCAGCTTAGGTCTAGCGGGACTCTACGAGCAGTACTTC. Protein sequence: CASSLGLAGLYEQYF.

In DNA, the CDR3 is TGTGCCAGCCACGGCGGGGGGTTCTCTGGAAACACCATATATTTT. Translating it yields CASHGGGFSGNTIYF. The V gene is TRBV7-8, the J gene TRBJ1-3; tentatively, D is TRBD1 (5 bases). The CDR3 is made up of 15 amino acids. V gave up 8 bases and J gave up 0 bases, with 14 bases separating them. In germline, CDR1 is SGHVS, CDR2 FQNEAQ.

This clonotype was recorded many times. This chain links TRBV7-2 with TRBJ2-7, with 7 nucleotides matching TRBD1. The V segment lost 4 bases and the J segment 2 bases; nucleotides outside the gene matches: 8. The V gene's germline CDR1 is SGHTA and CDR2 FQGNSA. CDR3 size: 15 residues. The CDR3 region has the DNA TGTGCCAGCAGCTCGACTGCCGGGACAGCCTACGAGCAGTACTTC. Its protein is CASSSTAGTAYEQYF.

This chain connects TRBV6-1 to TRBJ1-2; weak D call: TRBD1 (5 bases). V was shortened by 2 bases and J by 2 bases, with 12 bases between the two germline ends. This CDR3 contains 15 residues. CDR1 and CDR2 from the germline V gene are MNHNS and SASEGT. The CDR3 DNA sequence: TGTGCCAGCAGTGAACGGATGGGGGGAAACTATGGCTACACCTTC. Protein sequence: CASSERMGGNYGYTF.

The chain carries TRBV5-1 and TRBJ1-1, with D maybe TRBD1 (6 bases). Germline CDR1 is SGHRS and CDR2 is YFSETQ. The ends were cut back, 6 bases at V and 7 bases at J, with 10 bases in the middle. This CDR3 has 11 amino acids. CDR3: CASKQDSEAFF. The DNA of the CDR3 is TGCGCCAGCAAACAGGACAGTGAAGCTTTCTTT.

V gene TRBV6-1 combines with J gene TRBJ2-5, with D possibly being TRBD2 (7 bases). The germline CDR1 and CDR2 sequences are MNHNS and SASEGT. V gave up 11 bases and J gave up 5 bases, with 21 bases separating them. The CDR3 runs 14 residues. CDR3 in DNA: TGTGCCGTAGGGGGGGGGGGCCGATCGGAGACCCAGTACTTC. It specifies CAVGGGGRSETQYF.

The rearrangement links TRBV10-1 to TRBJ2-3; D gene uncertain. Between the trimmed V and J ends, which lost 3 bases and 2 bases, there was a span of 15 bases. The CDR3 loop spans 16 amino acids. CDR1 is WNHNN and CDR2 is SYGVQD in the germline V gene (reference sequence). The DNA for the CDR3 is TGCGCCAGCAGTGAAGGATTAAGCAGAGTCACAGATACGCAGTATTTT. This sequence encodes CASSEGLSRVTDTQYF.

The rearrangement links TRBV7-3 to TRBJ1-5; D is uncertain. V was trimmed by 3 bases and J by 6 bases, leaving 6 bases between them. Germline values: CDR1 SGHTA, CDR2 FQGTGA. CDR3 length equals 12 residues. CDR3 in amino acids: CASSFLVQPQHF. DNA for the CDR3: TGTGCCAGCAGCTTCCTGGTTCAGCCCCAGCATTTT.